These T cell receptor beta chains were read from a single sample in a study of T cell responses to AZD1222 COVID-19 vaccine. Profiling relied on immunoSEQ multiplex PCR, and the TCRdb table lists in-frame clones only, not all of them. The top ten hold 25% to 30% of the sample, which has about 180,000 clones, approximately 90% seen once. Sequencing used peripheral blood, obtained 28 days after the second AZD1222 dose. The source of these receptors is an adult who received the AZD1222 COVID-19 vaccine. The CDR3 runs from the conserved cysteine through the conserved F or W. D genes are given only for firm matches. Part of the rows lack a size; the others show once, few, many or a class for expanded clones.

J | size | D | V | DNA | CDR3
TRBJ1-1 | NA | NA | TRBV6-2/TRBV6-3 | TGTGCCAGCAGTTACCTTCGTGGGGGCCCCGACACTGAAGCTTTCTTT | CASSYLRGGPDTEAFF
TRBJ2-5 | NA | NA | TRBV11-2 | TGTGCCAGCAGCGCAGACGGCAGGGGGGAGGAGACCCAGTACTTC | CASSADGRGEETQYF
TRBJ2-7 | NA | TRBD1 | TRBV6-2/TRBV6-3 | TGTGCCAGCAGTTACCTGGACAGGGAATACGAGCAGTACTTC | CASSYLDREYEQYF
TRBJ2-7 | NA | NA | TRBV30 | TGTGCCTGGACCGGGGGTAACGCCTACGAGCAGTACTTC | CAWTGGNAYEQYF
TRBJ1-1 | NA | TRBD1 | TRBV7-9 | TGTGCCAGCAGCCCAGGGGAGGGGGCAAGCACTGAAGCTTTCTTT | CASSPGEGASTEAFF
TRBJ2-2 | few | TRBD2 | TRBV4-2 | TGTGCCAGCAGCCAAGATAGGGCTAGCGGGATAGATTTGGCCACCGGGGAGCTGTTTTTT | CASSQDRASGIDLATGELFF
TRBJ1-5 | NA | NA | TRBV3-1/TRBV3-2 | TGTGCCAGCAGCCAAGGGAACGGGAATCAGCCCCAGCATTTT | CASSQGNGNQPQHF
TRBJ2-7 | NA | TRBD2 | TRBV27 | TGTGCCAGCACCGAAACTAGCGGTCCTGACTACGAGCAGTACTTC | CASTETSGPDYEQYF
TRBJ2-3 | NA | NA | TRBV4-3 | TGCGCCAGCAGCCAAGATTGGGGTAGGGGACGAGCTCGGGATACGCAGTATTTT | CASSQDWGRGRARDTQYF
TRBJ1-3 | few | NA | TRBV7-2 | TGTGCCAGCAGTCCTAGGCGCGTGACCTCTGGAAACACCATATATTTT | CASSPRRVTSGNTIYF
TRBJ2-2 | NA | NA | TRBV5-8 | TGTGCCAGCTGTATAGAGCGGGAGCTGTTTTTT | CASCIERELFF
TRBJ1-2 | NA | NA | TRBV6-2/TRBV6-3 | TGTGCCAGCAGTTACGGGGGAGAGGACCTCTATGGCTACACCTTC | CASSYGGEDLYGYTF
TRBJ2-7 | NA | TRBD2 | TRBV3-1/TRBV3-2 | TGTGCCAGCAGCCGAGGGACTAGCGGGGCTTGGGAGCAGTACTTC | CASSRGTSGAWEQYF
TRBJ2-3 | NA | TRBD2 | TRBV5-8 | TGTGCCAGCAGCTCTAGCGGGGTAACAGATACGCAGTATTTT | CASSSSGVTDTQYF
TRBJ2-7 | NA | TRBD2 | TRBV20-1 | TGCAGTGCTAGTAGTCTAGCGGATTACGAGCAGTACTTC | CSASSLADYEQYF
TRBJ1-3 | NA | TRBD1 | TRBV30 | TGTGCCTGGAGTGCAGGGGGCCTCGGAAACACCATATATTTT | CAWSAGGLGNTIYF
TRBJ2-5 | NA | NA | TRBV7-3 | TGTGCCAGCAGCTTAGTTGGGTCGGAGACCCAGTACTTC | CASSLVGSETQYF
TRBJ2-1 | NA | TRBD2 | TRBV10-3 | TGTGCCGTAGCTAGCGGGAACCTCTACAATGAGCAGTTCTTC | CAVASGNLYNEQFF
TRBJ2-7 | NA | NA | TRBV11-2 | TGTGCCAGCAGCTTAGCTGTGGACAGCTACGAGCAGTACTTC | CASSLAVDSYEQYF
TRBJ2-6 | NA | NA | TRBV2 | TGTGCCAGCAGTGAATTCCCATATACCGGCGGGCGGGTTGTTGGGGCCAACGTCCTGACTTTC | CASSEFPYTGGRVVGANVLTF
TRBJ1-1 | few | NA | TRBV11-3 | TGTGCCAGCAGCACTCGGGAAGGGGGGATGAACACTGAAGCTTTCTTT | CASSTREGGMNTEAFF
TRBJ1-6 | NA | NA | TRBV5-4 | TGTGCCAGCAGCACCCGGTCCGGAGGGCATTCACCCCTCCACTTT | CASSTRSGGHSPLHF
TRBJ1-1 | NA | TRBD1 | TRBV15 | TGTGCCACCAGCAAAGACAGGGGGACTGAAGCTTTCTTT | CATSKDRGTEAFF
TRBJ1-5 | NA | NA | TRBV6-2/TRBV6-3 | TGTGCCAGCAGCTGGACTGGACAGTCCAATCAGCCCCAGCATTTT | CASSWTGQSNQPQHF
TRBJ1-4 | NA | TRBD1 | TRBV19 | TGTGCCAGTAGGGACAGGGGGAATGAAAAACTGTTTTTT | CASRDRGNEKLFF
TRBJ2-1 | NA | NA | TRBV7-2 | TGTGCCAGCAGCTTAGCGGTCAACAATGAGCAGTTCTTC | CASSLAVNNEQFF
TRBJ1-5 | once | NA | TRBV7-9 | TGTGCCAGCAGCTTAGCGGATCAGCCCCAGCATTTT | CASSLADQPQHF
TRBJ2-2 | NA | NA | TRBV5-4 | TGTGCCAGCAGCCTAGCGCGAGAGGAGCTGTTTTTT | CASSLAREELFF
TRBJ2-7 | NA | NA | TRBV19 | TGTGCCAGTAGCTTCATCGGGGGACTTTCCTACGAGCAGTACTTC | CASSFIGGLSYEQYF
TRBJ2-2 | NA | TRBD2 | TRBV4-3 | TGCGCCAGCAGCCAAGTGCCTAGCGGGGCGAACACCGGGGAGCTGTTTTTT | CASSQVPSGANTGELFF
TRBJ1-2 | NA | TRBD1 | TRBV28 | TGTGCCAGCAGCCAACTACAGGGGACAGCTAACTATGGCTACACCTTC | CASSQLQGTANYGYTF
TRBJ2-7 | NA | TRBD1 | TRBV28 | TGTGCCACCACCCAACAGGGGGGCGAGCAGTACTTC | CATTQQGGEQYF
TRBJ1-5 | NA | NA | TRBV28 | TGTGCCAGCGACGGAGGGCAGCCCCAGCATTTT | CASDGGQPQHF
TRBJ2-2 | NA | NA | TRBV28 | TGTGCCAGCAAGGGGACCACCCTGCGGAACACCGGGGAGCTGTTTTTT | CASKGTTLRNTGELFF
TRBJ2-1 | NA | NA | TRBV27 | TGTGCCAGCAGCTCCGAGGATGAGCAGTTCTTC | CASSSEDEQFF
TRBJ1-5 | NA | TRBD1 | TRBV19 | TGTGCCAGTAGTCTAGGACAGGGGCGATTTAGCAATCAGCCCCAGCATTTT | CASSLGQGRFSNQPQHF
TRBJ2-1 | once | NA | TRBV3-1/TRBV3-2 | TGTGCCAGCGCTACACCGGGAACCTACAATGAGCAGTTCTTC | CASATPGTYNEQFF
TRBJ2-2 | NA | NA | TRBV28 | TGTGCCAGCAGTTTGGATGGGCCCCGGGGGGAGCTGTTTTTT | CASSLDGPRGELFF
TRBJ1-2 | NA | TRBD1 | TRBV27 | TGTGCCAGCAGCCCGAGGGGGCTTGGCTACACCTTC | CASSPRGLGYTF
TRBJ2-3 | NA | TRBD1 | TRBV7-6 | TGTGCCAGCAGCTTAGCTCGGGACAGGTTCACAGATACGCAGTATTTT | CASSLARDRFTDTQYF
TRBJ2-2 | NA | TRBD1 | TRBV7-3 | TGTGCCAGCAGCTTAAGTGGGACAGAAACCGGGGAGCTGTTTTTT | CASSLSGTETGELFF
TRBJ1-2 | NA | TRBD1 | TRBV6-6 | TGTGCCAGCAGCAGGACAGGGGATCCCTATGGCTACACCTTC | CASSRTGDPYGYTF
TRBJ1-1 | NA | NA | TRBV28 | TGTGCCAGCAAGAAAGGAACCTTTAATACTGAAGCTTTCTTT | CASKKGTFNTEAFF
TRBJ1-5 | NA | TRBD1 | TRBV28 | TGTGCCAGCAGTTACACTGACAGGGTCAATCAGCCCCAGCATTTT | CASSYTDRVNQPQHF
TRBJ1-4 | NA | TRBD1 | TRBV29-1 | TGCAGCGTAGCGGTGACAGGGGCCCTTAATGAAAAACTGTTTTTT | CSVAVTGALNEKLFF
TRBJ2-5 | once | TRBD2 | TRBV7-2 | TGTGCCAGCAGCTGGCTAGCGGGAGGGGAGACCCAGTACTTC | CASSWLAGGETQYF
TRBJ1-5 | few | NA | TRBV6-5 | TGTGCCAGCACAATGCGGCCCAATCAGCCCCAGCATTTT | CASTMRPNQPQHF
TRBJ2-1 | NA | TRBD1 | TRBV7-8 | TGTGCCAGCAACCCTCAGGGGGCATTAACAAATGAGCAGTTCTTC | CASNPQGALTNEQFF
TRBJ2-4 | NA | NA | TRBV3-1/TRBV3-2 | TGTGCCAGCAGCCATAGGAGCAAAAACATTCAGTACTTC | CASSHRSKNIQYF
TRBJ2-1 | few | NA | TRBV30 | TGTGCCTGGAGTTGGAATGAGCAGTTCTTC | CAWSWNEQFF
TRBJ2-7 | NA | TRBD1 | TRBV28 | TGTGCCAGCAGTTTAACAGGGGGCTTCGCCTACGAGCAGTACTTC | CASSLTGGFAYEQYF
TRBJ1-5 | NA | TRBD1 | TRBV19 | TGTGCCAGCAAACAGGGGCCGAGGCAGCCCCAGCATTTT | CASKQGPRQPQHF
TRBJ2-3 | NA | NA | TRBV5-5 | TGTGCCAGCAGCTTGGGACTAGGGGAAACAGATACGCAGTATTTT | CASSLGLGETDTQYF
TRBJ1-1 | NA | NA | TRBV7-9 | TGTGCCAGCAGCCAGACGATGGGCACTGAAGCTTTCTTT | CASSQTMGTEAFF
TRBJ2-7 | NA | TRBD1 | TRBV28 | TGTGCCAGCATCCCCATCAACCCGGACAGGGGTACGGAGCAGTACTTC | CASIPINPDRGTEQYF